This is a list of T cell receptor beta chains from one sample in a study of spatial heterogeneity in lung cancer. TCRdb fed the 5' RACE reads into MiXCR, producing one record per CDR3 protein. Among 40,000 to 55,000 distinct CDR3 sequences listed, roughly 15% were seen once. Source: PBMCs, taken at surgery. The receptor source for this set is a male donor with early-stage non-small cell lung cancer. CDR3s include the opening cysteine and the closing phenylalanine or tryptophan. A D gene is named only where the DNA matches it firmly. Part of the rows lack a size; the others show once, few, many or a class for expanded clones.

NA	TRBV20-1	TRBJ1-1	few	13	CSAPGRMNTEAFF	TGCAGTGCACCGGGACGCATGAACACTGAAGCTTTCTTT
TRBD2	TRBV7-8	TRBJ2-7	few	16	CASSFRQLAGGYEQYF	TGTGCCAGCAGCTTCCGCCAGCTAGCGGGGGGGTACGAGCAGTACTTC
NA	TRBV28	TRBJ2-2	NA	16	CASSLFGLTNTGELFF	TGTGCCAGCAGTTTATTTGGCCTTACGAACACCGGGGAGCTGTTTTTT
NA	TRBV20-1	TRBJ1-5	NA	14	CSARDTYSNQPQHF	TGCAGTGCTCGGGACACTTATAGCAATCAGCCCCAGCATTTT
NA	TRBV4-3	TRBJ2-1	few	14	CASSQQDSYNEQFF	TGCGCCAGCAGCCAACAGGATTCCTACAATGAGCAGTTCTTC
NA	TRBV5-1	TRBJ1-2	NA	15	CASSFGAGANYGYTF	TGCGCCAGCAGCTTCGGGGCAGGGGCGAACTATGGCTACACCTTC
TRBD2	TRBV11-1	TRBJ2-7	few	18	CASSFGLPVAGLSYEQYF	TGTGCCAGCAGCTTCGGGCTTCCGGTAGCGGGCCTCTCCTACGAGCAGTACTTC
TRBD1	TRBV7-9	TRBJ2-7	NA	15	CASSWDRVSSYEQYF	TGTGCCAGCAGCTGGGACAGGGTTAGCTCCTACGAGCAGTACTTC
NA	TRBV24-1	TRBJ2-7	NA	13	CATSDQGTGEQYF	TGTGCCACCAGTGACCAGGGCACCGGCGAGCAGTACTTC
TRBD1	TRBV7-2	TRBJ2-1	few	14	CASSLGGTANEQFF	TGTGCCAGCAGCTTAGGGGGGACAGCCAATGAGCAGTTCTTC
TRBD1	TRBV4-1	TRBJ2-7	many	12	CASSPGGYEQYF	TGCGCCAGCAGCCCAGGGGGCTACGAGCAGTACTTC
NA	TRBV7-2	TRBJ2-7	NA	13	CASSLAGYHEQYF	TGTGCCAGCAGCTTAGCGGGTTACCACGAGCAGTACTTC
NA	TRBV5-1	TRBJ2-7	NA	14	CASSLFQGVDEQYF	TGCGCCAGCAGCTTGTTCCAGGGAGTGGACGAGCAGTACTTC
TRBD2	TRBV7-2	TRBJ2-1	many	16	CASSLGVAGGSREQFF	TGTGCCAGCAGCTTAGGGGTAGCGGGAGGGTCGCGAGAGCAGTTCTTC
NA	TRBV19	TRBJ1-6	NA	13	CASSRVYNSPLHF	TGTGCCAGTAGTCGAGTCTATAATTCACCCCTCCACTTT
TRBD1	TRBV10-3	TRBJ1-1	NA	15	CAITEGQEFGTEAFF	TGTGCCATCACCGAGGGACAGGAATTCGGGACTGAAGCTTTCTTT
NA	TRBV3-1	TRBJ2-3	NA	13	CASSLETTHPQYF	TGTGCCAGCAGCCTTGAGACTACTCACCCCCAGTATTTT
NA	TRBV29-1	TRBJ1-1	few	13	CSVEELVNTEAFF	TGCAGCGTTGAAGAGCTCGTGAACACTGAAGCTTTCTTT
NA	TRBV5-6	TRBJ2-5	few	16	CASSLTPPGPGQTQYF	TGTGCCAGCAGCTTAACCCCCCCGGGCCCAGGGCAGACCCAGTACTTC
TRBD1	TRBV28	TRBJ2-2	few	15	CASSLTGGRTGELFF	TGTGCCAGCAGTTTAACAGGGGGCCGCACCGGGGAGCTGTTTTTT
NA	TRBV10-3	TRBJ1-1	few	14	CAISEHEGNTEAFF	TGTGCCATCAGTGAGCACGAGGGTAACACTGAAGCTTTCTTT
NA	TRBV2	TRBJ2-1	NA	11	CASRGWRGQFF	TGTGCCAGCAGGGGTTGGAGGGGGCAGTTCTTC
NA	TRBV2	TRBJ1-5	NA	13	CASGEDGYQPQHF	TGTGCCAGCGGGGAGGACGGTTATCAGCCCCAGCATTTT
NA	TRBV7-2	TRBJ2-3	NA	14	CASSLLAATDTQYF	TGTGCCAGCAGCTTATTGGCGGCCACAGATACGCAGTATTTT
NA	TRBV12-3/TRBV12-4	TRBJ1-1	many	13	CASTPKENTEAFF	TGTGCCAGCACCCCGAAGGAGAACACTGAAGCTTTCTTT
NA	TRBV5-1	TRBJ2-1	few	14	CASSLVASNNEQFF	TGCGCCAGCAGCTTGGTGGCTAGCAACAATGAGCAGTTCTTC
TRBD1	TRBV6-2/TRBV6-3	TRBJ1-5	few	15	CASSPDRGVNQPQHF	TGTGCCAGCAGTCCGGACAGGGGTGTCAATCAGCCCCAGCATTTT
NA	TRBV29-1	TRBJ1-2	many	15	CSVGDRDGANYGYTF	TGCAGCGTAGGCGATAGGGACGGTGCGAACTATGGCTACACCTTC
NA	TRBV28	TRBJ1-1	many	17	CASSLGYLGGGGTEAFF	TGTGCCAGCAGTTTGGGATATCTCGGGGGAGGTGGCACTGAAGCTTTCTTT
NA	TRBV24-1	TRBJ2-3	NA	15	CATSRAESSTDTQYF	TGTGCCACCAGTCGGGCAGAATCTAGCACAGATACGCAGTATTTT
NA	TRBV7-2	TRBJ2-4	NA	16	CASSLWAGGAKNIQYF	TGTGCCAGCAGCCTATGGGCTGGGGGAGCCAAAAACATTCAGTACTTC
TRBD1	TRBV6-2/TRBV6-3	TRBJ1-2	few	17	CASRSPLRDRGSYGYTF	TGTGCCAGCAGATCCCCTTTACGGGACAGGGGCTCCTATGGCTACACCTTC
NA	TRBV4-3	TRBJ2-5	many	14	CASSQVRSQETQYF	TGCGCCAGCAGCCAAGTTCGTTCCCAAGAGACCCAGTACTTC
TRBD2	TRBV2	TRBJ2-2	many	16	CASSFSTSVGTGELFF	TGTGCCAGCAGCTTTTCGACTAGCGTCGGCACCGGGGAGCTGTTTTTT
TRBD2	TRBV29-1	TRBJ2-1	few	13	CSLTSGSNNEQFF	TGCAGCCTGACTAGCGGGAGCAACAATGAGCAGTTCTTC
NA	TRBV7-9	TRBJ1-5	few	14	CASSSGWDNQPQHF	TGTGCCAGCAGCTCCGGATGGGACAATCAGCCCCAGCATTTT
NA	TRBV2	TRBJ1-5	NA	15	CASSVDRSLGQPQHF	TGTGCCAGCAGTGTCGACCGATCTTTGGGTCAGCCCCAGCATTTT
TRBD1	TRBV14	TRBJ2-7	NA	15	CASSLPGQGTYEQYF	TGTGCCAGCAGCCTTCCGGGACAGGGGACCTACGAGCAGTACTTC
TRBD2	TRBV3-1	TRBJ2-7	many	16	CASSRISGGPSYEQYF	TGTGCCAGCAGCCGAATTAGCGGGGGGCCAAGCTACGAGCAGTACTTC
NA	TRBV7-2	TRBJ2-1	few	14	CASSLASSYNEQFF	TGTGCCAGCAGCTTGGCTAGCTCCTACAATGAGCAGTTCTTC
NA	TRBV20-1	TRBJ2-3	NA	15	CSAQGPGPGADTQYF	TGCAGTGCTCAGGGCCCGGGACCGGGGGCAGATACGCAGTATTTT
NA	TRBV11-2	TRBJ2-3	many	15	CASSLAPTDTDTQYF	TGTGCCAGCAGCTTGGCCCCAACCGATACAGATACGCAGTATTTT
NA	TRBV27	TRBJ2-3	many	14	CASSFGPRTDTQYF	TGTGCCAGCAGTTTCGGACCACGCACAGATACGCAGTATTTT
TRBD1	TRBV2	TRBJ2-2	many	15	CASSTGQGFAGELFF	TGTGCCAGCAGCACAGGACAGGGGTTCGCCGGGGAGCTGTTTTTT
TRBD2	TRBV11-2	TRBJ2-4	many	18	CASSFPRGSGGALGIQYF	TGTGCCAGCAGCTTCCCTCGGGGGAGCGGGGGGGCTTTAGGCATTCAGTACTTC
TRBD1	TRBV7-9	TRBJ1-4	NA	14	CASFPGTGDEKLFF	TGTGCCAGCTTCCCCGGGACAGGGGATGAAAAACTGTTTTTT
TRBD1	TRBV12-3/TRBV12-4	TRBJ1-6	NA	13	CASRYRGSSPLHF	TGTGCCAGCAGATACAGGGGCAGTTCACCCCTCCACTTT
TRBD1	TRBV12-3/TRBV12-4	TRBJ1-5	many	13	CASGNRGKEPQHF	TGTGCCAGCGGAAACAGGGGGAAGGAACCCCAGCATTTT
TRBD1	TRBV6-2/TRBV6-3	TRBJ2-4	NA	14	CASRGEGQENIQYF	TGTGCCAGCAGAGGAGAGGGACAGGAAAACATTCAGTACTTC
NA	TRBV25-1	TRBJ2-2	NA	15	CASSEYRGNTGELFF	TGTGCCAGCAGTGAATATCGAGGGAACACCGGGGAGCTGTTTTTT
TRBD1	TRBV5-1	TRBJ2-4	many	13	CASSLDRGDIQYF	TGCGCCAGCAGCTTGGACAGGGGGGACATTCAGTACTTC
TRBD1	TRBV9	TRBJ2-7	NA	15	CASSRGQVGPYEQYF	TGTGCCAGCAGCCGGGGACAGGTCGGACCCTACGAGCAGTACTTC
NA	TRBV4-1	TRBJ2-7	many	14	CASSYETEYYEQYF	TGCGCCAGCAGCTACGAGACCGAATACTACGAGCAGTACTTC
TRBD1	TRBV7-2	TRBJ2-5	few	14	CASSLTGAVLTQYF	TGTGCCAGCAGCTTAACAGGGGCGGTTCTGACCCAGTACTTC
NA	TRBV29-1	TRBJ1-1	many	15	CSVGGRGTLDTEAFF	TGCAGCGTTGGGGGCAGGGGCACCCTGGACACTGAAGCTTTCTTT
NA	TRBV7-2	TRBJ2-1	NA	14	CASSLVGQRGEQFF	TGTGCCAGCAGCTTAGTAGGCCAGCGCGGTGAGCAGTTCTTC
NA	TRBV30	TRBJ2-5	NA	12	CAWSVRGETQYF	TGTGCCTGGAGTGTGAGAGGGGAGACCCAGTACTTC
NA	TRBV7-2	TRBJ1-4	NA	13	CASSRGSSEKLFF	TGTGCCAGCAGCAGGGGGTCTTCTGAAAAACTGTTTTTT
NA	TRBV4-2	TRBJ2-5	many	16	CASSQETGRNEETQYF	TGTGCCAGCAGCCAAGAGACAGGGAGGAATGAAGAGACCCAGTACTTC